This TCR beta chain comes out of a study of blood T cell repertoires in COVID-19. Study in general: PBMCs, B-cell-depleted T cells, or T cells were the source of the cDNA or gDNA that made up the material.

The germline V gene encodes CDR1 KGHDR and CDR2 SFDVKD. The V segment lost 10 bases and the J segment 7 bases; nucleotides outside the gene matches: 10. This CDR3 is built from 13 residues. The count of this clone is one. Original analysis: Estimation of nucleated cell counts relied on the amplification of reference gene primers. The repertoire was sequenced with immunoSEQ multiplex PCR; TCRdb's copy has only in-frame clones and lacks some. Clone size and V and J calls were adopted from that table, with D and trimming inferred from the DNA. The sample has about 120,000 clones, approximately 83% seen once.

The sequencing sample was made of peripheral blood. This chain links TRBV24-1 with TRBJ2-5, with TRBD1 matching 8 bases. This sequence originates from a woman of 80 years or more with acute or convalescent COVID-19. The CDR3 loop reads CATQSQGAGTQYF. The CDR3 DNA reads TGTGCCACTCAATCCCAGGGGGCCGGGACCCAGTACTTC.